The present T cell receptor beta chain was sequenced within a study of shared clonotypes between healthy human individuals. The germline V gene has CDR1 MDHEN and CDR2 SYDVKM. V gave up 3 bases and J gave up 8 bases, with 16 bases separating them. The CDR3 consists of 15 residues. Approximately 210 ng DNA, approximately 30,000 T cell genomes, went into each sorted-subset replicate PCR. This table comes from immunoSEQ multiplex PCR, and its TCRdb copy is limited to in-frame clones, with some not included. The sample has 2.5 million or so clones, approximately 90% seen once. The source material was naive CD4+ T cells sorted from blood. The subset is: CD45RA+ positively selected. This chain uses TRBV28 with TRBJ2-2; D is undetermined. This TCR was recovered from a man younger than 35 in good health. The CDR3 sequence: CASSFPPWEAGELFF. The CDR3, as DNA: TGTGCCAGCAGTTTCCCCCCCTGGGAAGCGGGGGAGCTGTTTTTT.